This TCR beta chain was profiled in a study of shared clonotypes between healthy human individuals. Whole-study results and caveats: Naive subsets, compared against memory subsets, generally had larger estimated richness values.

The V end lost 1 base, the J end lost 4 bases, and 2 bases lay between the germline ends. Germline assignment: CDR1 SGHDT and CDR2 YYEEEE. The CDR3 contains 12 residues. The repertoire was sequenced with immunoSEQ multiplex PCR; TCRdb's copy has only in-frame clones and lacks some. In the table there are over a million clones, around 76% of which are singletons. On this clone itself: The antigen remains undetermined. Other DNA sequences in the same sample also yield this CDR3.

This rearrangement joins TRBV5-6 to TRBJ2-2, with unresolved D. Sequencing input: memory CD4+ T cells sorted from blood. Subset denoted: CD45RA-negative fraction. This receptor was obtained from a man between 18 and 29 years old in good health. The CDR3 region has the DNA TGTGCCAGCAGCTTGTCCACCGGGGAGCTGTTTTTT. Amino acids: CASSLSTGELFF. The whole variable domain, remainder taken from reference TRBV5-6 and TRBJ2-2, is DAGVTQSPTHLIKTRGQQVTLRCSPKSGHDTVSWYQQALGQGPQFIFQYYEEEERQRGNFPDRFSGHQFPNYSSELNVNALLLGDSALYLCASSLSTGELFFGEGSRLTVL.